This T cell receptor (beta chain) was identified in a study of cytomegalovirus exposure and HLA in healthy donors. This clone has only a few counts. Amplification used 60 Vbeta primers and 13 Jbeta primers. Libraries were prepared by immunoSEQ multiplex PCR; TCRdb keeps only in-frame clonotypes and omits some of them. The table includes about 140,000 clones, 68% detected once. Germline V gene lookup returns CDR1 MNHNY and CDR2 SVGAGI (reference sequence). The CDR3 is 15 residues long. V dropped 7 bases and J dropped 5 bases, with 17 bases sitting between them. This receptor was taken from a man aged 25 to 40 in good health and CMV-seropositive. Sequenced sample: PBMCs. The rearrangement uses TRBV6-6 and TRBJ2-2; possibly TRBD1 for D (6 bases). CDR3 protein: CASTTSGDGTGELFF. The CDR3 region has the DNA TGTGCCAGCACCACCTCAGGGGATGGGACCGGGGAGCTGTTTTTT.